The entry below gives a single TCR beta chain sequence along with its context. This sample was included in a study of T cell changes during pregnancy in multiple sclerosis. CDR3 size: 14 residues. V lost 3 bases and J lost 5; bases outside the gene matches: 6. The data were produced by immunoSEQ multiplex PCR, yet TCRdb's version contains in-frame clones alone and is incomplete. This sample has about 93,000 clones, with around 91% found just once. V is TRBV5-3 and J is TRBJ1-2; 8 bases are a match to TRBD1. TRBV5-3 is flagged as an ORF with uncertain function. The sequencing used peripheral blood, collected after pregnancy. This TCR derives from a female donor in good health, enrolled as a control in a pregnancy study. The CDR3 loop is CARSCRDRRYGYTF. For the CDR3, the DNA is TGTGCCAGAAGCTGCCGGGACAGGAGATATGGCTACACCTTC.